This is a list of T cell receptor beta chains from one sample in a study of neurological immune-mediated disorders. TCRdb passed the 5' RACE reads through MiXCR, listing each CDR3 protein once. The repertoire holds roughly 50,000 distinct CDR3 sequences, with 10% to 15% as singletons. The sequencing input was PBMCs. These receptors originate from a male donor with HTLV-1-associated myelopathy (HAM/TSP). Both conserved end residues are part of each CDR3.

length,J,V,CDR3
12,TRBJ2-5,TRBV5-1,CASSLTVETQYF
15,TRBJ2-2,TRBV5-1,CASSLVAGSTGELFF
14,TRBJ2-3,TRBV20-1,CSASLMGAADTQYF
16,TRBJ2-1,TRBV7-2,CASSPTPGLGDNEQFF
12,TRBJ2-5,TRBV29-1,CSGDRVGETQYF
14,TRBJ1-4,TRBV12-3/TRBV12-4,CASSLGTTNEKLFF
14,TRBJ2-2,TRBV25-1,CASSVTPNTGELFF
14,TRBJ2-1,TRBV5-1,CASSLAGPDNEQFF
15,TRBJ2-1,TRBV9,CASSPNLGNYNEQFF
14,TRBJ2-1,TRBV20-1,CSAPAGLTYNEQFF
16,TRBJ1-6,TRBV18,CASSPPNRGGNSPLHF
13,TRBJ2-7,TRBV7-8,CASSLAVQGILYF
14,TRBJ2-7,TRBV20-1,CSTTPGQGGYEQYF
16,TRBJ2-5,TRBV5-1,CASSLGLTSGEETQYF
14,TRBJ2-7,TRBV5-1,CASSSTTGEDEQYF
15,TRBJ2-3,TRBV20-1,CSASSPNPGVVTQYF
13,TRBJ1-2,TRBV12-3/TRBV12-4,CASSLGVDYGYTF
14,TRBJ2-3,TRBV20-1,CSAGELSDTDTQYF
15,TRBJ2-1,TRBV6-2/TRBV6-3,CASRTDRSSYNEQFF
14,TRBJ2-5,TRBV5-6,CASSLTGVQETQYF
14,TRBJ1-1,TRBV27,CASSRGVRGTEAFF
15,TRBJ1-4,TRBV7-9,CASSLQAVGYEKLFF